This T cell receptor (beta chain) was sequenced in a study of T cells in Graves' hyperthyroidism and ophthalmopathy. Whole-study findings and limits: Most thyroid-expanded clonotypes above 0.001 were also found in blood.

Only a few counts were recorded for this clonotype. The antigen is unknown. The CDR3 has 15 residues. The V gene lost 3 bases and the J gene lost 3 bases, with 12 bases spanning the gap. CDR1 and CDR2 from the germline V gene are MDHEN and SYDVKM. Patients counted as stable if ophthalmopathy did not develop within 18 months. A patient was excluded if there was uncontrolled infection, other autoimmune disease, pregnancy or lactation. Amplified TCR beta CDR3 regions derived from RNA transcripts. RT-PCR in the first round (using the HTBI primer set) targeted the TCR CDR3. TCRdb reanalysed the multiplex PCR reads using MiXCR and keeps one entry per CDR3 protein. Of about 510,000 distinct CDR3 sequences listed, less than 15% are singletons.

The sequence came from a woman in her forties with Graves' hyperthyroidism. The sample taken for sequencing was blood. V usage is TRBV28 and J usage is TRBJ2-1; TRBD2 is a possible D gene (6 bases). CDR3 sequence (DNA): TGTGCCAGCAGTTTTGGGAGGAACTACTACAATGAGCAGTTCTTC. Its protein product is CASSFGRNYYNEQFF.